A selection of T cell receptor beta chains follows, all from one sample in a study of blood T cell repertoires in COVID-19. The table came from immunoSEQ multiplex PCR; TCRdb's copy has only in-frame clones and leaves some out. Of some 160,000 clones in the sample, around 91% were seen once. Input material: peripheral blood. Every receptor here comes from a woman between 55 and 75 years old with active COVID-19. Each CDR3 is given with its conserved first and last residue. The D gene is left open where the match is weak. A row's size may be missing; if present it is once, few, many or a size class.

cdr3_aa	cdr3_nt	j_call	v_call	clone_size	d_call
CATSREMWTSGSHEQFF	TGTGCCACCAGCAGAGAAATGTGGACTAGCGGGAGTCATGAGCAGTTCTTC	TRBJ2-1	TRBV15	NA	TRBD2
CASSSERDEAFF	TGTGCCAGCAGTTCAGAGAGGGATGAAGCTTTCTTT	TRBJ1-1	TRBV28	once	NA
CASSLAVGVGSPLHF	TGTGCCAGCAGCTTAGCGGTCGGGGTGGGTTCACCCCTCCACTTT	TRBJ1-6	TRBV7-2	NA	NA
CASSPRSGDTEAFF	TGTGCCAGCAGCCCTCGATCAGGGGACACTGAAGCTTTCTTT	TRBJ1-1	TRBV21-1	NA	NA
CASSLQGPYEQYF	TGCGCCAGCAGCTTACAGGGTCCCTACGAGCAGTACTTC	TRBJ2-7	TRBV5-1	NA	NA
CASSFARGHFGYTF	TGTGCCAGCAGCTTCGCCAGGGGGCATTTTGGCTACACCTTC	TRBJ1-2	TRBV5-6	NA	TRBD1
CASSHNREGETQYF	TGTGCCAGCTCACACAACAGGGAAGGAGAGACCCAGTACTTC	TRBJ2-5	TRBV18	NA	NA
CASSLGAGATYGYTF	TGTGCCAGCAGCTTGGGAGCGGGGGCCACCTATGGCTACACCTTC	TRBJ1-2	TRBV5-5	NA	NA
CATRLGAFYGYTF	TGTGCCACCAGGCTGGGGGCCTTCTATGGCTACACCTTC	TRBJ1-2	TRBV13	NA	NA
CASSPQGLAGGMYNEQFF	TGTGCCAGCAGTCCCCAGGGACTAGCGGGAGGGATGTACAATGAGCAGTTCTTC	TRBJ2-1	TRBV28	few	TRBD2
CASRPGGQGGRGYTF	TGTGCCAGCCGCCCTGGGGGACAGGGGGGGAGAGGCTACACCTTC	TRBJ1-2	TRBV9	once	TRBD1
CASRRSVGRGIYEQYF	TGCGCCAGCAGGCGTTCTGTCGGGAGGGGAATCTACGAGCAGTACTTC	TRBJ2-7	TRBV4-3	NA	TRBD2
CASSLLRQGFNEQFF	TGTGCCAGCAGTTTATTGAGACAGGGTTTCAATGAGCAGTTCTTC	TRBJ2-1	TRBV27	NA	TRBD1
CASSRSAGEKETQYF	TGTGCCAGCAGCCGTTCGGCAGGGGAGAAAGAGACCCAGTACTTC	TRBJ2-5	TRBV5-4	NA	NA
CASSFRGAASGMYEQYF	TGTGCCAGCAGTTTTAGGGGGGCGGCTAGCGGGATGTACGAGCAGTACTTC	TRBJ2-7	TRBV28	NA	TRBD2
CASTFAGRSYNEQFF	TGTGCCAGTACCTTCGCGGGCCGTTCCTACAATGAGCAGTTCTTC	TRBJ2-1	TRBV19	NA	NA
CASSRDRGIYNEQFF	TGTGCCAGCAGCCGCGACAGGGGTATCTACAATGAGCAGTTCTTC	TRBJ2-1	TRBV7-9	once	TRBD1
CAWSPTGRPRETQYF	TGTGCCTGGAGCCCTACCGGCAGGCCCCGGGAGACCCAGTACTTC	TRBJ2-5	TRBV30	NA	NA
CASSVRSSRETQYF	TGTGCCAGCAGCGTGAGGTCTAGCAGGGAGACCCAGTACTTC	TRBJ2-5	TRBV7-2	NA	NA
CASSLNRLSYGYTF	TGTGCCAGCAGCTTAAACAGATTGAGCTATGGCTACACCTTC	TRBJ1-2	TRBV11-1	NA	NA
CATYSGGGSWGNQPQHF	TGTGCCACCTACTCGGGGGGCGGATCATGGGGCAATCAGCCCCAGCATTTT	TRBJ1-5	TRBV24-1	NA	NA
CASSLAGRNTEAFF	TGCGCCAGCAGCTTGGCAGGGCGCAACACTGAAGCTTTCTTT	TRBJ1-1	TRBV5-1	NA	NA
CSVVWRPWRYNEQFF	TGCAGCGTTGTCTGGCGGCCTTGGAGGTACAATGAGCAGTTCTTC	TRBJ2-1	TRBV29-1	NA	NA
CASSQVLAGEDGELFF	TGTGCCAGCAGCCAAGTGCTAGCGGGAGAAGACGGGGAGCTGTTTTTT	TRBJ2-2	TRBV4-2	NA	TRBD2
CASRGSGANSPLHF	TGTGCCAGCAGAGGGAGCGGAGCTAATTCACCCCTCCACTTT	TRBJ1-6	TRBV2	NA	NA
CSAGLAGVGGPGELFF	TGCAGCGCGGGACTAGCGGGAGTCGGTGGTCCCGGGGAGCTGTTTTTT	TRBJ2-2	TRBV29-1	NA	TRBD2
CASSSRPEGATDTQYF	TGTGCCAGCTCATCGCGGCCAGAGGGGGCCACAGATACGCAGTATTTT	TRBJ2-3	TRBV18	once	TRBD1
CASSEGAAPTDTQYF	TGTGCCAGCAGTGAAGGGGCAGCCCCCACAGATACGCAGTATTTT	TRBJ2-3	TRBV6-1	NA	NA
CASSLDPQFREQYF	TGTGCCAGCAGCTTAGATCCACAGTTTCGCGAGCAGTACTTC	TRBJ2-7	TRBV7-2	NA	NA
CASSQNPTVSNQPQHF	TGCGCCAGCAGCCAAAACCCGACAGTTAGCAATCAGCCCCAGCATTTT	TRBJ1-5	TRBV4-1	few	NA
CASSPGSTRSNEQFF	TGTGCCAGCAGCCCAGGGTCGACTAGGAGCAATGAGCAGTTCTTC	TRBJ2-1	TRBV3-1/TRBV3-2	NA	NA
CASSHLLESNNYGYTF	TGCGCCAGCAGCCATCTACTAGAGTCCAATAACTATGGCTACACCTTC	TRBJ1-2	TRBV4-1	NA	NA
CATSREQGQWGNTIYF	TGTGCCACCAGCAGAGAGCAGGGACAGTGGGGAAACACCATATATTTT	TRBJ1-3	TRBV15	NA	TRBD1
CAWSPGGTGGAIYEQYF	TGTGCCTGGAGTCCGGGGGGGACAGGGGGTGCTATCTACGAGCAGTACTTC	TRBJ2-7	TRBV30	few	TRBD1
CAWSVKASLDTQYF	TGTGCCTGGAGTGTAAAGGCTAGCTTAGATACGCAGTATTTT	TRBJ2-3	TRBV30	NA	NA
CASSLSRLGAYNEQFF	TGTGCCAGCAGTTTATCGAGACTGGGAGCCTACAATGAGCAGTTCTTC	TRBJ2-1	TRBV28	NA	NA
CASSRLAGGPGETQYF	TGTGCCAGCAGTAGACTAGCGGGAGGGCCGGGGGAGACCCAGTACTTC	TRBJ2-5	TRBV6-6	NA	TRBD2
CASSSPFYPPQHF	TGTGCCAGCAGTTCCCCATTCTACCCGCCCCAGCATTTT	TRBJ1-5	TRBV28	NA	NA
CASSISGRNEQFF	TGTGCCAGTAGTATAAGCGGGCGAAATGAGCAGTTCTTC	TRBJ2-1	TRBV19	NA	NA
CASSLTSGNYEQYF	TGTGCCAGCAGCTTAACTAGCGGGAATTACGAGCAGTACTTC	TRBJ2-7	TRBV7-2	NA	TRBD2